This entry is about one TCR beta chain. Random hexamers were used to reverse transcribe about 0.45 to 1 ug of RNA. TCRdb recomputed calls from the immunoSEQ multiplex PCR reads with MiXCR, one row per CDR3 protein. The sample has 140,000 to 150,000 distinct CDR3 sequences; roughly 95% are singletons. Trimming at V came to 3 bases and at J to 2 bases, leaving 10 bases not matched to a gene. The CDR3 covers 18 residues. Germline V gene lookup returns CDR1 SGHVS and CDR2 FQNEAQ. This sample is part of a study of CD8 T cells in Susac syndrome. The chain joins TRBV7-8 to TRBJ2-1, with TRBD2 matching 10 bases. Sequencing was done on a sample of CD4+ T cells from PBMCs. The receptor was derived from a human donor with multiple sclerosis. In DNA, the CDR3 is TGTGCCAGCAGCTTTTTTCCTAGCGGGGGTACCGCCTACAATGAGCAGTTCTTC. Protein: CASSFFPSGGTAYNEQFF.